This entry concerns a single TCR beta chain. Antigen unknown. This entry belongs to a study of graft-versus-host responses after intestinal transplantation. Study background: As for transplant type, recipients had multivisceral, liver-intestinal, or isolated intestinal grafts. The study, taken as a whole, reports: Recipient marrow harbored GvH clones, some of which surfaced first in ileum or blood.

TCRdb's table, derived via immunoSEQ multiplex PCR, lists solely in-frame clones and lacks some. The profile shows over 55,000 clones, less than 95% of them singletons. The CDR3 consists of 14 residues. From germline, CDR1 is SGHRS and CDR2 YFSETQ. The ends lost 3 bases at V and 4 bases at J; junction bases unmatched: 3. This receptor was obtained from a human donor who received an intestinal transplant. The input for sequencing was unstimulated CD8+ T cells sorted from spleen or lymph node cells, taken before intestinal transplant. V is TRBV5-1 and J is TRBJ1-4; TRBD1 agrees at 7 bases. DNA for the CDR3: TGCGCCAGCAGCTCAGGGGGTCTTAATGAAAAACTGTTTTTT. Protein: CASSSGGLNEKLFF.